The 20 T cell receptor beta chains presented below share a single source sample, sequenced in a study of identical twins. TCRdb fed the 5' RACE reads into MiXCR, producing one record per CDR3 protein. The repertoire includes 500,000 or so distinct CDR3 sequences, under 25% of them detected once, and 0.91% sits in the top ten. The data also belong to a second study, concerning T cells expressing NK-cell markers.

Sample: CD4+ T cells sorted from blood. The receptor set was obtained from a woman aged 18-30 years in good health.

Only a few counts were recorded for this clonotype. The chain uses TRBV2 and TRBJ1-4; D not resolved. Germline values: CDR1 SNHLY, CDR2 FYNNEI. This CDR3 contains 13 residues. V lost 10 bases and J 6 bases, leaving 15 bases between the germline ends. The DNA for the CDR3 is TGTGCCACTAACACGGCCGCGGATGAAAAACTGTTTTTT. It is translated as CATNTAADEKLFF.

The rearrangement links TRBV7-9 to TRBJ2-5; 11 bases are a match to TRBD2. The CDR3 totals 16 residues. Germline V gene sequence: CDR1 SEHNR, CDR2 FQNEAQ (reference sequence). The V gene end was trimmed by 5 bases and the J gene end by 2 bases; junction bases not matched to a gene: 7. The DNA of the CDR3 is TGTGCCAGCAGCCGTGCCGGGACTAGCGGACAAGAGACCCAGTACTTC. It is translated as CASSRAGTSGQETQYF. The full variable domain, with the rest looked up from reference TRBV7-9 and TRBJ2-5, is DTGVSQNPRHKITKRGQNVTFRCDPISEHNRLYWYRQTLGQGPEFLTYFQNEAQLEKSRLLSDRFSAERPKGSFSTLEIQRTEQGDSAMYLCASSRAGTSGQETQYFGPGTRLLVL.

This clonotype was picked up many times. V usage is TRBV10-3 and J usage is TRBJ1-2, with D perhaps matching TRBD1 (6 bases). This CDR3 has 13 amino acids. Germline lookup yields CDR1 ENHRY and CDR2 SYGVKD. Trimming stripped 4 bases from V and 4 bases from J, with 10 bases between. The CDR3 region is CAISGGQSYGYTF. Here the CDR3 DNA reads TGTGCCATCAGTGGAGGACAGTCCTATGGCTACACCTTC.

J is TRBJ2-1 and V is TRBV20-1, with D possibly being TRBD2 (6 bases). Germline V gene data show CDR1 as DFQATT and CDR2 as SNEGSKA (reference sequence). CDR3 length: 12 residues. Trimming left V 6 bases short and J 12 bases short, with 18 bases between. CDR3 sequence: CSAPGSAGGQFF. DNA of the CDR3: TGCAGTGCCCCGGGGAGCGCCGGGGGGCAGTTCTTC.

This sequence joins TRBV6-5 and TRBJ1-2, with unresolved D. This CDR3 contains 17 residues. The V gene's germline CDR1 is MNHEY and CDR2 SVGAGI. V lost 2 bases and J lost 3, with 19 bases in between. For the CDR3, the DNA is TGTGCCAGCAGTTACCGTCCCACGGGAGGGATCCACTATGGCTACACCTTC. Translated: CASSYRPTGGIHYGYTF.

At least ten counts were recorded for this clonotype. The chain carries TRBV27 and TRBJ1-1; TRBD1 matches 9 bases. Germline CDR1 MNHEY, CDR2 SMNVEV (reference sequence). V dropped 6 bases and J dropped 4; count of bases not matched to a gene: 6. CDR3 size: 14 residues. CDR3 protein: CASSQQGASTEAFF. As DNA, the CDR3 is TGTGCCAGCAGCCAACAGGGGGCAAGCACTGAAGCTTTCTTT.

The rearrangement uses TRBV7-7 and TRBJ2-1; D might be TRBD2 (5 bases). The CDR3 spans 14 residues. Germline V gives CDR1 SSHAT, CDR2 FNYEAQ (reference sequence). V was cut by 3 bases and J by 5 bases, with 11 bases left in between. The CDR3, as DNA: TGTGCCAGCAGCTTGGGAGCGGACGACAATGAGCAGTTCTTC. Its protein product is CASSLGADDNEQFF.

Many counts were recorded for this clonotype. The chain has TRBV20-1 and TRBJ2-5; D remains unclear. The CDR3 loop spans 13 amino acids. In germline, CDR1 is DFQATT, CDR2 SNEGSKA (reference sequence). V was pared by 0 bases and J by 4 bases, with 9 bases between. This CDR3 reads CSARDGRGETQYF. DNA of the CDR3: TGCAGTGCTAGAGATGGGCGCGGAGAGACCCAGTACTTC.

This clonotype occurred a few times. The chain employs TRBV7-9 and TRBJ2-7, with a tentative D call TRBD2 (5 bases). The CDR3 covers 14 residues. Germline lookup yields CDR1 SEHNR and CDR2 FQNEAQ (reference sequence). V was shortened by 4 bases and J by 3 bases, with 13 bases between the two germline ends. The DNA for the CDR3 is TGTGCCAGCAGCTATCCCGGGGATTACTACGAGCAGTACTTC. Protein: CASSYPGDYYEQYF.

V is TRBV15 and J is TRBJ2-1; 8 bases fit TRBD2. In germline, CDR1 is LNHNV, CDR2 YYDKDF (reference sequence). The CDR3 loop spans 16 amino acids. V lost 2 bases to trimming and J lost 4 bases; unmatched junction nucleotides: 7. The CDR3 is CATSRTLIAGYNEQFF. The CDR3 DNA reads TGTGCCACCAGCAGAACACTTATAGCGGGGTACAATGAGCAGTTCTTC.

This chain joins TRBV4-3 and TRBJ2-2, with a possible D match to TRBD2 (6 bases). Germline V CDR1 and CDR2: LGHNA, YSLEER. CDR3 length: 15 residues. The V gene lost 2 bases and the J gene lost 8 bases, with 15 bases spanning the gap. CDR3 sequence: CASSQQLPGGGELFF. DNA of the CDR3: TGCGCCAGCAGCCAACAACTCCCCGGAGGGGGGGAGCTGTTTTTT.

J is TRBJ2-3 and V is TRBV5-1, with TRBD1 identical over 7 bases. CDR1 SGHRS and CDR2 YFSETQ come from the germline V gene. The CDR3 totals 18 residues. Unmatched junction bases numbered 16, after V lost 4 bases and J lost 2 bases. This CDR3 is CASSPTTGTVHLTDTQYF. CDR3 bases: TGCGCCAGCAGCCCAACCACCGGGACAGTCCACCTCACAGATACGCAGTATTTT. Based on the CDR3 plus reference TRBV5-1 and TRBJ2-3, the full variable domain is KAGVTQTPRYLIKTRGQQVTLSCSPISGHRSVSWYQQTPGQGLQFLFEYFSETQRNKGNFPGRFSGRQFSNSRSEMNVSTLELGDSALYLCASSPTTGTVHLTDTQYFGPGTRLTVL.

The chain couples TRBV14 to TRBJ1-1, with D perhaps TRBD1 (5 bases). CDR3 length: 11 amino acids. The V and J ends lost 1 base and 10 bases respectively, with 7 bases between them. Germline lookup yields CDR1 SGHDN and CDR2 FVKESK. The CDR3 region has the DNA TGTGCCAGCAGCCAAGGGGGGTTAGCTTTCTTT. Translated, it gives CASSQGGLAFF.

The CDR3 DNA sequence: TGTGCCAGCACCCTAAGATACAGCTCCTACAATGAGCAGTTCTTC. Its protein product is CASTLRYSSYNEQFF. V and J are TRBV27 and TRBJ2-1; unclear D gene. The germline V and J ends were trimmed by 7 bases and 0 bases, with 13 bases remaining between them. The germline V gene encodes CDR1 MNHEY and CDR2 SMNVEV (reference sequence). The CDR3 sequence is 15 residues long.

In its sample, this clonotype was seen a few times. The chain carries TRBV5-1 and TRBJ2-3; D gene ambiguous. The CDR3 spans 15 residues. V shed 2 bases and J shed 3 bases, with 13 bases lying between them. The germline V gene has CDR1 SGHRS and CDR2 YFSETQ. Here the CDR3 reads CASSFGSGVTDTQYF. The CDR3, as DNA: TGCGCCAGCAGCTTCGGGTCGGGCGTAACAGATACGCAGTATTTT.

V and J are TRBV9 and TRBJ2-2, with 9 nucleotides matching TRBD2. Germline V gives CDR1 SGDLS, CDR2 YYNGEE. This CDR3 has 16 residues. V shed 1 base and J 4 bases; nucleotides not matched to a gene: 5. The CDR3 sequence: CASSVRRGGPTGELFF. The CDR3 DNA reads TGTGCCAGCAGCGTACGGCGGGGGGGCCCCACCGGGGAGCTGTTTTTT.

This clonotype has a handful of counts. This chain joins TRBV6-5 and TRBJ1-2, with D perhaps TRBD1 (5 bases). This CDR3 has 15 residues. V was trimmed by 2 bases and J by 2 bases, leaving 12 bases between them. In germline, CDR1 is MNHEY, CDR2 SVGAGI. This CDR3 reads CASSYIGRVNYGYTF. For the CDR3, the DNA is TGTGCCAGCAGTTACATTGGCAGGGTAAACTATGGCTACACCTTC.

J is TRBJ2-5 and V is TRBV6-1; D remains unclear. The V end was cut by 7 bases, the J end by 2 bases, with 17 bases between. The CDR3 totals 15 residues. The germline V gene has CDR1 MNHNS and CDR2 SASEGT. CDR3 in DNA: TGTGCCAGCACCTCAGGATTAGGAGCTCAAGAGACCCAGTACTTC. As protein: CASTSGLGAQETQYF.

Ten or more counts support this clonotype. The genes are TRBV12-3 or TRBV12-4 and TRBJ2-1; perhaps TRBD1 as D (6 bases). Trimming stripped 8 bases from V and 5 bases from J, with 16 bases between. The CDR3 consists of 14 residues. CDR3 sequence: CASSIQGPHNEQFF. The CDR3 DNA reads TGTGCCAGCTCGATACAGGGCCCACACAATGAGCAGTTCTTC.

This clonotype was detected only a few times. The chain links TRBV6-2 or TRBV6-3 to TRBJ2-1; 12 bases map to TRBD2. The trim removed 11 bases at V and 7 bases at J, leaving 3 bases unmatched. Germline CDR1 reads MNHEY; CDR2 reads SVGEGT. This CDR3 is built from 12 residues. In DNA, the CDR3 is TGTGCCCACGGGACTAGCGGGAATGAGCAGTTCTTC. Encoded protein: CAHGTSGNEQFF.